This TCR beta chain was sequenced in a study of cytomegalovirus exposure and HLA in healthy donors. Study-wide context: Previous work identified 95 million to 120 million unique TCR beta sequences from some 170 million T cells.

The PCR had 60 Vbeta and 13 Jbeta primers. The assay was immunoSEQ multiplex PCR, and TCRdb's table has in-frame clones only and misses some. The table records some 170,000 clones, under 85% of them present only once. Germline V gives CDR1 MNHEY, CDR2 SVGAGI. The CDR3 consists of 12 residues. The ends were cut back, 10 bases at V and 5 bases at J, with 14 bases in the middle. The sequence was obtained from a man between 45 and 60 years old in good health and CMV-seropositive. The sample was PBMCs. The V and J genes are TRBV6-5 and TRBJ1-2; a possible D gene is TRBD1 (6 bases). CDR3 DNA sequence: TGTGCCACAGCGCGAACAGGGTATGGCTACACCTTC. Protein sequence: CATARTGYGYTF.